This entry describes one T cell receptor beta chain. It lacks a known antigen. To determine HCMV serostatus, a commercial ELISA kit was used to detect HCMV-specific IgG in serum. Ficoll density gradient centrifugation was used to isolate peripheral blood mononuclear cells from blood. The CDR3 numbers 13 residues from cysteine through phenylalanine. No DNA appears here. This entry is derived from a study of T cells expressing NK-cell markers (dated by TCRdb to 2020 to 2022). Concerning the study at large: Three sorted T-cell subsets (CD3+CD56+NKG2C+, CD3+CD56+NKG2C- and CD3+CD56-NKG2C+) from fewer than 10 donors had their TCR beta-chain repertoires profiled. Libraries were sequenced as 2 x 150 bp reads on Illumina HiSeq 2000/2500, MiSeq or NextSeq. The eight sequenced donors were randomly selected healthy volunteers, three men and five women. Among the eight sequenced donors, seven were HCMV-seropositive and one was HCMV-seronegative.

The instrument given in TCRdb is Illumina HiSeq 2000. TCR beta cDNA libraries were prepared using 5'RACE template switching, which introduced a universal primer site and unique molecular identifiers. Synthesis of cDNA was primed from the TCR beta constant segment and was followed by two consecutive PCR amplification steps. In the original analysis: MIGEC was used to demultiplex reads and group reads by UMI, and MiTCR was used to assemble and quantify clonotypes. To exclude erroneous sequences, only TCR cDNA sequences supported by at least two reads were retained. Downstream repertoire analysis used the tcR package, and clonotypes were matched across fractions by CDR3 nucleotide sequence plus V segment. Antigen specificity was annotated against VDJdb with VDJmatch, allowing one amino acid substitution in CDR3. Once TCRdb had reprocessed the reads, it stored one entry per CDR3 protein sequence and supplied no DNA. TCRdb's processing, not the authors', yielded these V and J calls. The sample table gives around 550,000 distinct CDR3 sequences. The biggest ten clones account for around 4% of the sample.

On the study overall, not on this receptor specifically: In several donors, the dominant CD3+CD56+NKG2C+ clonotypes were among the top 10 CD8+ clonotypes and accounted for roughly 1.0-7.0% of CD8+ T cells. Those dominant clonotypes were again the most abundant among CD3+CD56-NKG2C+ cells in a handful of donors, at about 25-60.1%. It remained unclear whether the expanded NKG2C-expressing T cell clones were specific for HCMV antigens.

The origin of this receptor is a man in his late teens or twenties in good health. Donor details come from another sample of the same person, matched by shared clones. This chain is built from TRBV12-3 or TRBV12-4 and TRBJ2-5; TCRdb selects TRBD1, and the lack of DNA leaves this call unchecked. Sequenced: blood T cells: a sorted CD56 or NKG2C T cell subset, CD4+ or CD8+ T cells, or bulk PBMC T cells (not recorded which). CDR3 protein: CASSRQGLGTQYF.